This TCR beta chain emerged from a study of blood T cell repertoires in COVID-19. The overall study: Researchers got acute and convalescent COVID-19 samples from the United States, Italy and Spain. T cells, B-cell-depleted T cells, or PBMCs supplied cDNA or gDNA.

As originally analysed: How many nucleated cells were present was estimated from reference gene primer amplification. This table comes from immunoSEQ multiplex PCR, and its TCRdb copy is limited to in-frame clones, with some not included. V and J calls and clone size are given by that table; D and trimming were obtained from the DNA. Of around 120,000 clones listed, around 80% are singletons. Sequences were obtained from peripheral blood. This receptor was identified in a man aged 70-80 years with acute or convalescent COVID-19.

CDR3 sequence (DNA): TGTGCCAGAAGCATAAGCGGGGGGGCCGACAATGAGCAGTTCTTC. This gives the protein CARSISGGADNEQFF. The chain combines TRBV5-3 with TRBJ2-1; 10 bases align to TRBD2. TRBV5-3 counts as an open reading frame of uncertain function. This CDR3 is built from 15 residues. The V segment lost 4 bases and the J segment 5 bases; nucleotides outside the gene matches: 6.